Listed below are T cell receptor beta chains from one sample, sequenced in a study of cytomegalovirus exposure and HLA in healthy donors. Clones were sequenced by immunoSEQ multiplex PCR, and TCRdb holds only the in-frame ones, with some missing. The sample records around 130,000 clones, roughly 80% being singletons. The sample was PBMCs. The origin of the receptors is a man aged 30 to 45 in good health and CMV-seronegative. CDR3s include the opening cysteine and the closing phenylalanine or tryptophan. A D gene is named only where the DNA matches it firmly. Clone size is stated in some rows and not others, as once, few, many or a class when expanded.

J	size	D	V	DNA	CDR3
TRBJ2-1	-	TRBD1	TRBV2	TGTGCCAGCAGTGACGGGACAGGGGGCAACTACAATGAGCAGTTCTTC	CASSDGTGGNYNEQFF
TRBJ2-1	-	-	TRBV4-3	TGCGCCAGCAGCCAAGATAGTGAGGGAATCAATGAGCAGTTCTTC	CASSQDSEGINEQFF
TRBJ1-1	few	-	TRBV7-9	TGTGCCAGCAGCTGGTCCACAGGGATGTACACTGAAGCTTTCTTT	CASSWSTGMYTEAFF
TRBJ2-2	-	TRBD2	TRBV10-3	TGTGCCATCAGTTTAGCGGGGGGGACGAACACCGGGGAGCTGTTTTTT	CAISLAGGTNTGELFF
TRBJ2-7	-	TRBD1	TRBV5-1	TGCGCCAGCAGCTCAACAGGGGGCGAGCAGTACTTC	CASSSTGGEQYF
TRBJ1-1	-	-	TRBV6-5	TGTGCCAGCAGTGTTAACAGGGCCACGCGGACTGAAGCTTTCTTT	CASSVNRATRTEAFF
TRBJ2-6	-	-	TRBV18	TGTGCCAGCTCACCAATCTTACTCTCTGGGGCCAACGTCCTGACTTTC	CASSPILLSGANVLTF
TRBJ2-1	-	-	TRBV6-6	TGTGCCAGCACCGGACACTACAATGAGCAGTTCTTC	CASTGHYNEQFF
TRBJ1-1	once	-	TRBV6-5	TGTGCCAGCAAATTTCGCGACACTGAAGCTTTCTTT	CASKFRDTEAFF
TRBJ2-3	-	-	TRBV5-1	TGCGCCAGCAGCTTGGGGCAGGGGCCAGATACGCAGTATTTT	CASSLGQGPDTQYF
TRBJ1-1	-	-	TRBV5-1	TGCGCCAGCAGCTACGCCCCTCAGGTGAACACTGAAGCTTTCTTT	CASSYAPQVNTEAFF
TRBJ2-4	-	TRBD2	TRBV5-1	TGCGCCAGCAGCCTGGGAGGGCCGGGACTAGCTCAAGGGATAGCCAAAAACATTCAGTACTTC	CASSLGGPGLAQGIAKNIQYF
TRBJ1-1	-	TRBD1	TRBV6-1	TGTGCCAGCAGTGTCCGGGACAGGGGAATAATTACTGAAGCTTTCTTT	CASSVRDRGIITEAFF
TRBJ2-5	-	-	TRBV6-6	TGTGCCAGCAGTTACTCGATCCCGACGGGGGAGACCCAGTACTTC	CASSYSIPTGETQYF
TRBJ1-6	-	-	TRBV2	TGTGCCAGCAGTAGGGACACTTATAATTCACCCCTCCACTTT	CASSRDTYNSPLHF
TRBJ2-3	-	TRBD2	TRBV5-4	TGTGCCAGCAGCCCACGGGGGGGGTCAGATACGCAGTATTTT	CASSPRGGSDTQYF